Below, 22 T cell receptor beta chains from the same sample are listed, as sequenced in a study of cytomegalovirus exposure and HLA in healthy donors. Both 60 Vbeta primers and 13 Jbeta primers went into the PCR. Profiling relied on immunoSEQ multiplex PCR, and the TCRdb table lists in-frame clones only, not all of them. The sample contains about 160,000 clones, 71% of which appear only once. The sequenced material came from PBMCs. Receptors were obtained from a woman aged 25 to 39 in good health and CMV-seronegative.

The chain couples TRBV7-3 to TRBJ2-5; tentatively, D is TRBD2 (5 bases). V gave up 5 bases and J gave up 5 bases, with 21 bases separating them. CDR1 SGHTA and CDR2 FQGTGA come from the germline V gene. The CDR3 extends over 16 amino acids. The CDR3 loop reads CASSLRASGNEETQYF. The CDR3 nucleotides read TGTGCCAGCAGCCTGAGGGCGTCAGGCAATGAGGAGACCCAGTACTTC. Full variable domain (missing parts from reference TRBV7-3 and TRBJ2-5): GAGVSQTPSNKVTEKGKYVELRCDPISGHTALYWYRQSLGQGPEFLIYFQGTGAADDSGLPNDRFFAVRPEGSVSTLKIQRTERGDSAVYLCASSLRASGNEETQYFGPGTRLLVL.

J is TRBJ2-1 and V is TRBV7-7; possibly TRBD2 for D (6 bases). The length of the CDR3 is 12 residues. V lost 5 bases and J lost 6, with 8 bases in between. Germline loops: CDR1 SSHAT, CDR2 FNYEAQ (reference sequence). The CDR3 spells CASSPGGNEQFF. CDR3 DNA sequence: TGTGCCAGCAGCCCCGGGGGCAATGAGCAGTTCTTC.

V gene TRBV14 combines with J gene TRBJ2-7; 8 positions match TRBD2. Trimming removed 6 bases from V and 4 bases from J; junction bases left unmatched: 5. This CDR3 comprises 13 residues. CDR1 is SGHDN and CDR2 is FVKESK in the germline V gene. CDR3 nucleotides: TGTGCCAGCAGGATAGCGGGAAGATACGAGCAGTACTTC. Protein product: CASRIAGRYEQYF.

The chain employs TRBV9 and TRBJ2-1, with D tentatively TRBD1 (5 bases). The V and J ends lost 3 bases and 7 bases respectively, with 14 bases between them. This CDR3 is 14 amino acids long. Germline assignment: CDR1 SGDLS and CDR2 YYNGEE. CDR3 amino acids: CASSEPVAGNEQFF. The CDR3 coding sequence is TGTGCCAGCAGCGAGCCAGTCGCAGGGAATGAGCAGTTCTTC.

This clone has only one observation. This chain connects TRBV7-9 to TRBJ2-7, with TRBD1 identical over 12 bases. The CDR3 consists of 17 residues. J lost 3 bases, V lost 5 bases, and 11 bases had no gene match. The germline V gene has CDR1 SEHNR and CDR2 FQNEAQ (reference sequence). Here the CDR3 reads CASSPGTGGAFSYEQYF. The CDR3 coding sequence is TGTGCCAGCAGCCCTGGGACAGGGGGCGCTTTTAGCTACGAGCAGTACTTC.

This chain uses TRBV11-2 with TRBJ2-3; D not certain. Trimming left V 7 bases short and J 0 bases short, with 11 bases between. The germline V gene has CDR1 SGHAT and CDR2 FQNNGV. The length of the CDR3 is 14 residues. The CDR3 DNA is TGTGCCAGCACCCGTCCTTCTAGCACAGATACGCAGTATTTT. Translated: CASTRPSSTDTQYF.

The CDR3 DNA is TGTGCCAGCAGCTTACAGGGGGCACAAGAGACCCAGTACTTC. Translation gives CASSLQGAQETQYF. The chain links TRBV7-7 to TRBJ2-5; TRBD1 agrees at 8 bases. With V trimmed by 2 bases and J by 2 bases, 1 base remained unmatched. The CDR3 runs to 14 residues. The germline V gene encodes CDR1 SSHAT and CDR2 FNYEAQ (reference sequence). The whole variable domain, remainder taken from reference TRBV7-7 and TRBJ2-5, is GAGVSQSPRYKVTKRGQDVTLRCDPISSHATLYWYQQALGQGPEFLTYFNYEAQPDKSGLPSDRFSAERPEGSISTLTIQRTEQRDSAMYRCASSLQGAQETQYFGPGTRLLVL.

This chain joins TRBV2 and TRBJ2-5, with D possibly TRBD1 on 6 matching bases. CDR1 is SNHLY and CDR2 is FYNNEI in the germline V gene. The CDR3 loop spans 15 amino acids. Between the trimmed V and J ends, which lost 8 bases and 5 bases, there was a span of 21 bases. The CDR3: CASVSDQGIRETQYF. For the CDR3, the DNA is TGTGCCAGCGTCTCGGATCAGGGGATTCGTGAGACCCAGTACTTC.

V and J are TRBV19 and TRBJ2-5, with TRBD2 identical over 13 bases. Germline loops: CDR1 LNHDA, CDR2 SQIVND (reference sequence). This CDR3 spans 16 amino acids. The J segment lost 5 bases and the V segment lost 6 bases, leaving 9 bases of the junction unmatched. The CDR3 protein is CASSGGLAGTEETQYF. In DNA, the CDR3 is TGTGCCAGTAGCGGGGGACTAGCGGGAACGGAGGAGACCCAGTACTTC.

The rearrangement uses TRBV7-2 and TRBJ2-2; tentatively, D is TRBD1 (5 bases). V lost 7 bases and J 4 bases, leaving 7 bases between the germline ends. CDR3 length: 12 residues. The germline gives CDR1 SGHTA, CDR2 FQGNSA. DNA of the CDR3: TGTGCCAGCAAAAGGGGCACCGGGGAGCTGTTTTTT. It yields the protein CASKRGTGELFF.

The gene calls are TRBV4-1 and TRBJ1-6, with 9 positions matching TRBD1. J lost 1 base, V lost 0 bases, and 4 bases had no gene match. The CDR3 covers 18 residues. Germline CDR1 MGHRA, CDR2 YSYEKL. The CDR3 region is CASSQEGQGISYNSPLHF. The CDR3 DNA is TGCGCCAGCAGCCAAGAGGGACAGGGTATTTCCTATAATTCACCCCTCCACTTT.

The chain couples TRBV7-2 to TRBJ2-7; TRBD1 agrees at 8 bases. There are 15 residues in the CDR3. The trim removed 1 base at V and 4 bases at J, leaving 6 bases unmatched. In germline, CDR1 is SGHTA, CDR2 FQGNSA. CDR3 residues: CASSLVWTGLYEQYF. DNA for the CDR3: TGTGCCAGCAGCTTAGTTTGGACAGGGTTGTACGAGCAGTACTTC.

The V gene is TRBV11-1, the J gene TRBJ2-1, with 9 bases that match TRBD2. The V gene's germline CDR1 is SGHAT and CDR2 FQDESV (reference sequence). This CDR3 is 15 amino acids long. J was trimmed by 7 bases and V by 2 bases; bases with no gene match: 6. CDR3 loop: CASSLFASGDNEQFF. DNA of the CDR3: TGTGCCAGCAGCTTATTTGCTAGCGGGGATAATGAGCAGTTCTTC. The full variable domain, completed using reference TRBV11-1 and TRBJ2-1, is EAEVAQSPRYKITEKSQAVAFWCDPISGHATLYWYRQILGQGPELLVQFQDESVVDDSQLPKDRFSAERLKGVDSTLKIQPAELGDSAMYLCASSLFASGDNEQFFGPGTRLTVL.

This chain uses TRBV5-1 with TRBJ2-1, with 11 positions matching TRBD2. The CDR3 runs to 18 residues. Germline V CDR1 and CDR2: SGHRS, YFSETQ. V shed 4 bases and J 2 bases; nucleotides not matched to a gene: 11. CDR3 DNA sequence: TGCGCCAGCAGCCCCCTAGCGGGAGGTCGAATAACCTACAATGAGCAGTTCTTC. It specifies CASSPLAGGRITYNEQFF.

This chain links TRBV5-6 with TRBJ2-6; D gene uncertain. Trimming shortened V by 7 bases and J by 0 bases, and 5 bases separated the two germline ends. Germline values: CDR1 SGHDT, CDR2 YYEEEE. There are 13 residues in the CDR3. The CDR3 loop is CASYTSGANVLTF. The CDR3 region has the DNA TGTGCCAGCTACACCTCTGGGGCCAACGTCCTGACTTTC. The full variable domain, rest sourced from reference TRBV5-6 and TRBJ2-6, is DAGVTQSPTHLIKTRGQQVTLRCSPKSGHDTVSWYQQALGQGPQFIFQYYEEEERQRGNFPDRFSGHQFPNYSSELNVNALLLGDSALYLCASYTSGANVLTFGAGSRLTVL.

The genes are TRBV20-1 and TRBJ2-3; the D is unclear. The length of the CDR3 is 11 residues. Germline lookup yields CDR1 DFQATT and CDR2 SNEGSKA (reference sequence). With 1 base removed from V and 8 bases from J, the gap between germline ends came to 7 bases. CDR3 DNA: TGCAGTGCTAGAGGCGGCGGTACGCAGTATTTT. It encodes CSARGGGTQYF.

The sample holds a few counts of this clone. The same CDR3 arises from other DNA sequences in this sample as well. This sequence joins TRBV5-4 and TRBJ2-5; TRBD2 matches 8 bases. Germline V gives CDR1 SGHNT, CDR2 YYREEE (reference sequence). V lost 0 bases and J lost 2; bases outside the gene matches: 6. The length of the CDR3 is 16 residues. For the CDR3, the DNA is TGTGCCAGCAGCTTGGCCGGAGCGGGAGAGCAAGAGACCCAGTACTTC. Translation: CASSLAGAGEQETQYF.

This clone is medium-sized (0.01 to 0.1%). This sequence joins TRBV6-5 and TRBJ2-2, with D possibly TRBD2 on 6 matching bases. Trimming removed 7 bases from V and 5 bases from J, with 11 bases in between. The CDR3 has 13 amino acids. The germline CDR1 and CDR2 sequences are MNHEY and SVGAGI. The CDR3 coding sequence is TGTGCCAGCACCCCTGGAGGGACCGGGGAGCTGTTTTTT. Its translation: CASTPGGTGELFF.

This chain uses TRBV28 with TRBJ2-1, with 9 bases matching TRBD2. The CDR3 covers 14 residues. Germline CDR1 and CDR2: MDHEN and SYDVKM. Germline trimming cut 5 bases from V and 4 bases from J; bases unmatched to any gene: 3. CDR3 coding DNA: TGTGCCAGCAGTCTTAGCGGGAGATACAATGAGCAGTTCTTC. Translated, it gives CASSLSGRYNEQFF.

The V and J genes are TRBV9 and TRBJ2-7; TRBD2 aligns across 11 bases. V shed 4 bases, J shed 8 bases, and the junction held 14 bases outside the gene matches. The CDR3 contains 16 residues. CDR1 SGDLS and CDR2 YYNGEE come from the germline V gene. In nucleotides, the CDR3 is TGTGCCAGCAGCCCTAGCGGGGGGCTAGCGTTGGGGCAGCAGTACTTC. The encoded protein is CASSPSGGLALGQQYF.

V and J are TRBV30 and TRBJ2-7, with 7 bases lining up with TRBD2. This CDR3 region has 11 residues. With V trimmed by 4 bases and J by 6 bases, 3 bases remained unmatched. The V gene's germline CDR1 is GTSNPN and CDR2 SVGIG (reference sequence). The CDR3 protein is CAWTWEGEQYF. The CDR3 DNA reads TGTGCCTGGACTTGGGAGGGCGAGCAGTACTTC.

This chain connects TRBV7-2 to TRBJ1-5; D gene uncertain. CDR3 length equals 14 residues. CDR1 SGHTA and CDR2 FQGNSA come from the germline V gene. Trimming took off 5 bases at V and 0 bases at J, with 8 bases between the two ends. The CDR3 DNA follows: TGTGCCAGCAGCCCTAGCGTTAGCAATCAGCCCCAGCATTTT. Amino acid sequence: CASSPSVSNQPQHF. The variable domain in full, with the rest retrieved from reference TRBV7-2 and TRBJ1-5, is GAGVSQSPSNKVTEKGKDVELRCDPISGHTALYWYRQSLGQGLEFLIYFQGNSAPDKSGLPSDRFSAERTGGSVSTLTIQRTQQEDSAVYLCASSPSVSNQPQHFGDGTRLSIL.